One sample yielded the 3 T cell receptor beta chains listed below, sequenced in a study of blood T cells in healthy people across ages. Next came a second PCR, run for about 7 to 12 cycles, which used a sample-barcoded 5' primer along with a J-beta primer mix. TCRdb re-called the 5' RACE reads through MiXCR, storing one row per CDR3 protein. The data contain approximately 1.5 million distinct CDR3 sequences, roughly a third of them singletons. Sample: blood. The receptors derive from a woman aged 25 to 45 in good health.

The table lists this clonotype with a few counts. This chain uses TRBV3-1 with TRBJ1-1, with a weak D call TRBD1 (5 bases). V was shortened by 0 bases and J by 4 bases, with 15 bases between the two germline ends. Germline V gene sequence: CDR1 LGHDT, CDR2 YNNKEL (reference sequence). This CDR3 region has 16 residues. CDR3: CASSQDEQGAGTEAFF. The CDR3, as DNA: TGTGCCAGCAGCCAAGATGAGCAGGGTGCGGGCACTGAAGCTTTCTTT.

The table lists this clonotype with many counts. CDR3 in DNA: TGTGCCAGCAGTTATAGAACTAGCGGGAGAACAGATACGCAGTATTTT. It specifies CASSYRTSGRTDTQYF. The J gene is TRBJ2-3, the V gene TRBV7-2; 11 nucleotides match TRBD2. Germline CDR1 SGHTA, CDR2 FQGNSA. V trimming: 6 bases; J trimming: 3 bases; junction bases outside the gene matches: 8. The CDR3 extends over 16 amino acids.

J is TRBJ1-2 and V is TRBV6-5; TRBD1 aligns across 7 bases. Trimming removed 8 bases from V and 8 bases from J; junction bases left unmatched: 14. This CDR3 has 14 amino acids. CDR1 MNHEY and CDR2 SVGAGI come from the germline V gene. CDR3 residues: CASGPRTGLAGYTF. CDR3 nucleotide sequence: TGTGCCAGCGGACCGAGGACAGGTCTGGCCGGCTACACCTTC.